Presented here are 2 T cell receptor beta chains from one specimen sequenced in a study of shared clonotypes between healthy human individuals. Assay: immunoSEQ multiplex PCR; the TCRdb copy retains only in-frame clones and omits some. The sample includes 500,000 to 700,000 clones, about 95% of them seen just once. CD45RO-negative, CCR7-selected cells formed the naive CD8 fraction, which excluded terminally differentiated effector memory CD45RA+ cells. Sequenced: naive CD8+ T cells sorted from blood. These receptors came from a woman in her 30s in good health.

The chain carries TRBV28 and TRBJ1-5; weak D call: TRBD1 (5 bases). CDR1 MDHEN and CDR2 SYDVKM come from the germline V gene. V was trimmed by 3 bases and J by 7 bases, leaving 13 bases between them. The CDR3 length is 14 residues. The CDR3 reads CASSFLRGIQPQHF. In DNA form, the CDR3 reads TGTGCCAGCAGTTTTTTACGGGGGATCCAGCCCCAGCATTTT.

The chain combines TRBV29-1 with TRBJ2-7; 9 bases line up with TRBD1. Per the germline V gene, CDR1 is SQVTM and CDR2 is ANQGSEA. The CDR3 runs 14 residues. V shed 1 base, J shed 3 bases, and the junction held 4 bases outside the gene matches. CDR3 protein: CSVEVGGQGYEQYF. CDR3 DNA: TGCAGCGTTGAAGTGGGGGGACAGGGCTACGAGCAGTACTTC.